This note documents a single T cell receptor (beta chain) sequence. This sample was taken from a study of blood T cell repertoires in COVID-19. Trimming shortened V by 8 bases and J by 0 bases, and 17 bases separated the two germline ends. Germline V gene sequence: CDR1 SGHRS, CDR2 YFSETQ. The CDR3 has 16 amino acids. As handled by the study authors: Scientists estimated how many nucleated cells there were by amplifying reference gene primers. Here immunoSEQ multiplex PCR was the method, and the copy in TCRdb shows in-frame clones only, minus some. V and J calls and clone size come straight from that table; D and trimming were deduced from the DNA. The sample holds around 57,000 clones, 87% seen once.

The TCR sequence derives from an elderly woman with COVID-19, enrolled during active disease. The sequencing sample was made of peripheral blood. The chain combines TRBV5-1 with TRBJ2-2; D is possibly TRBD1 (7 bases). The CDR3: CASSGSGTANTGELFF. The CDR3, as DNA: TGCGCCAGTAGCGGTTCCGGGACAGCGAACACCGGGGAGCTGTTTTTT.